The 14 T cell receptor beta chains presented below share a single source sample, sequenced in a study of cytomegalovirus exposure and HLA in healthy donors. A multiplex PCR was run with 60 Vbeta primers and 13 Jbeta primers. This table comes from immunoSEQ multiplex PCR, and its TCRdb copy is limited to in-frame clones, with some not included. The table lists some 170,000 clones, roughly 65% of them singletons. The sequencing sample was made of PBMCs. All receptors come from a man aged 18 to 35 in good health and CMV-seropositive.

The chain recombines TRBV4-2 with TRBJ2-6; D may be TRBD2 (6 bases). The germline gives CDR1 LGHNA, CDR2 YNFKEQ. V was pared by 0 bases and J by 2 bases, with 14 bases between. This CDR3 is built from 18 residues. As DNA, the CDR3 is TGTGCCAGCAGCCAAGAATGGCGGGGAGGCGCTGGGGCCAACGTCCTGACTTTC. Amino acids: CASSQEWRGGAGANVLTF.

This clone was seen only once. V usage is TRBV5-1 and J usage is TRBJ2-1, with D maybe TRBD2 (5 bases). V was shortened by 4 bases and J by 2 bases, with 13 bases between the two germline ends. CDR3 length: 15 residues. The germline V gene has CDR1 SGHRS and CDR2 YFSETQ. CDR3 amino acids: CASSPGETTYNEQFF. The CDR3 DNA reads TGCGCCAGCAGCCCCGGAGAGACTACCTACAATGAGCAGTTCTTC.

The chain carries TRBV5-4 and TRBJ1-2; TRBD1 matches at 7 bases. The CDR3 loop spans 15 amino acids. Germline V CDR1 and CDR2: SGHNT, YYREEE (reference sequence). V was clipped by 3 bases and J by 4 bases; unmatched bases: 9. The CDR3 bases are TGTGCCAGCAGCTCCCCACAGGGGTTGGGCTATGGCTACACCTTC. As protein: CASSSPQGLGYGYTF.

This clone was detected only a few times. The V call is TRBV5-1, the J call TRBJ1-2, with 7 bases aligning to TRBD1. In germline, CDR1 is SGHRS, CDR2 YFSETQ. The junction had 9 bases not matched to a gene; V was cut back by 4 bases and J by 6 bases. This CDR3 has 14 amino acids. CDR3 DNA sequence: TGCGCCAGCAGCCTGAGTACAGGGGTGGATGGCTACACCTTC. It yields the protein CASSLSTGVDGYTF.

The V gene is TRBV10-2, the J gene TRBJ1-2; D is possibly TRBD1 (6 bases). There are 11 residues in the CDR3. The germline V gene encodes CDR1 WSHSY and CDR2 SAAADI. V lost 8 bases and J lost 3, with 7 bases in between. The CDR3 nucleotides read TGCGCCAGCCGACAGGACTATGGCTACACCTTC. Its protein product is CASRQDYGYTF.

The chain is built from TRBV19 and TRBJ2-2; 7 nucleotides align to TRBD2. Germline V gene sequence: CDR1 LNHDA, CDR2 SQIVND (reference sequence). Losses at the gene ends were 9 bases for V and 7 bases for J; bases not matched to a gene: 8. The CDR3 contains 13 residues. The CDR3 DNA reads as TGTGCCAGCACCCGGGGGGATATCGGGGAGCTGTTTTTT. Its protein is CASTRGDIGELFF.

The chain joins TRBV6-5 to TRBJ1-2; D remains ambiguous. Germline assignment: CDR1 MNHEY and CDR2 SVGAGI. This CDR3 region has 10 residues. Deletions cut 10 bases from V and 6 bases from J, with 9 bases between. The CDR3 nucleotides read TGTGCCACCGGGAGGGATGGCTACACCTTC. The encoded protein is CATGRDGYTF.

V and J are TRBV11-3 and TRBJ1-1; D is unclear. This CDR3 region has 15 residues. The V and J ends lost 2 bases and 1 base respectively, with 11 bases between them. Germline CDR1 SGHNT, CDR2 YENEEA. The CDR3 loop is CASSLTSISNTEAFF. CDR3 in DNA: TGTGCCAGCAGCTTAACCTCTATTTCGAACACTGAAGCTTTCTTT.

The chain joins TRBV7-8 to TRBJ1-2, with unresolved D. V gave up 1 base and J gave up 8 bases, with 11 bases separating them. Per the germline V gene, CDR1 is SGHVS and CDR2 is FQNEAQ. The CDR3 is 13 amino acids. The CDR3 region is CASSLGTAEGYTF. CDR3 DNA: TGTGCCAGCAGCTTAGGAACAGCCGAGGGCTACACCTTC. The whole variable domain, filled in from reference TRBV7-8 and TRBJ1-2, reads GAGVSQSPRYKVAKRGQDVALRCDPISGHVSLFWYQQALGQGPEFLTYFQNEAQLDKSGLPSDRFFAERPEGSVSTLKIQRTQQEDSAVYLCASSLGTAEGYTFGSGTRLTVV.

This clone came up a few times. This chain links TRBV18 with TRBJ1-3, with a possible D match to TRBD1 (5 bases). The CDR3 extends over 16 amino acids. Germline CDR1 KGHSH, CDR2 LQKENI. Trimming cost V 2 bases and J 0 bases, with 11 bases left between them. CDR3 sequence (DNA): TGTGCCAGCTCACCAACAGGAACGCTCTCTGGAAACACCATATATTTT. It translates to CASSPTGTLSGNTIYF. Full variable domain (remainder filled in from reference TRBV18 and TRBJ1-3): NAGVMQNPRHLVRRRGQEARLRCSPMKGHSHVYWYRQLPEEGLKFMVYLQKENIIDESGMPKERFSAEFPKEGPSILRIQQVVRGDSAAYFCASSPTGTLSGNTIYFGEGSWLTVV.

This clone appeared a single time. The V and J genes are TRBV27 and TRBJ2-2, with unresolved D. CDR3 length: 15 amino acids. V lost 2 bases and J 6 bases, leaving 13 bases between the germline ends. Germline values: CDR1 MNHEY, CDR2 SMNVEV (reference sequence). The CDR3 sequence: CASSLTPFGAGELFF. The CDR3 DNA is TGTGCCAGCAGTTTAACCCCATTCGGTGCCGGGGAGCTGTTTTTT.

This clone was detected only a few times. The V call is TRBV19, the J call TRBJ2-1; 8 bases match TRBD2. V dropped 7 bases and J dropped 4; count of bases not matched to a gene: 12. The CDR3 consists of 16 residues. Looked up from germline, CDR1 is LNHDA and CDR2 is SQIVND (reference sequence). As DNA, the CDR3 is TGTGCCAGTACCTCCGGGGGTAGCGGGATTTACAATGAGCAGTTCTTC. Translating gives CASTSGGSGIYNEQFF.

The rearrangement uses TRBV29-1 and TRBJ1-1, with 9 positions matching TRBD1. CDR1 and CDR2 (germline): SQVTM, ANQGSEA. This CDR3 region has 14 residues. V shed 3 bases and J 0 bases; nucleotides not matched to a gene: 2. Here the CDR3 reads CSVDGTGMNTEAFF. CDR3 nucleotide sequence: TGCAGCGTTGATGGGACAGGGATGAACACTGAAGCTTTCTTT.

The chain has TRBV21-1 and TRBJ1-2; the table names TRBD1, a call not compared with the DNA. TRBV21-1 is labeled a pseudogene. The CDR3 contains 17 residues. The CDR3 region has the DNA TGTGCCAGCAGCATCGACAGGGCTCAAACCCCTTTCTATGGCTACACCTTC. Protein product: CASSIDRAQTPFYGYTF.